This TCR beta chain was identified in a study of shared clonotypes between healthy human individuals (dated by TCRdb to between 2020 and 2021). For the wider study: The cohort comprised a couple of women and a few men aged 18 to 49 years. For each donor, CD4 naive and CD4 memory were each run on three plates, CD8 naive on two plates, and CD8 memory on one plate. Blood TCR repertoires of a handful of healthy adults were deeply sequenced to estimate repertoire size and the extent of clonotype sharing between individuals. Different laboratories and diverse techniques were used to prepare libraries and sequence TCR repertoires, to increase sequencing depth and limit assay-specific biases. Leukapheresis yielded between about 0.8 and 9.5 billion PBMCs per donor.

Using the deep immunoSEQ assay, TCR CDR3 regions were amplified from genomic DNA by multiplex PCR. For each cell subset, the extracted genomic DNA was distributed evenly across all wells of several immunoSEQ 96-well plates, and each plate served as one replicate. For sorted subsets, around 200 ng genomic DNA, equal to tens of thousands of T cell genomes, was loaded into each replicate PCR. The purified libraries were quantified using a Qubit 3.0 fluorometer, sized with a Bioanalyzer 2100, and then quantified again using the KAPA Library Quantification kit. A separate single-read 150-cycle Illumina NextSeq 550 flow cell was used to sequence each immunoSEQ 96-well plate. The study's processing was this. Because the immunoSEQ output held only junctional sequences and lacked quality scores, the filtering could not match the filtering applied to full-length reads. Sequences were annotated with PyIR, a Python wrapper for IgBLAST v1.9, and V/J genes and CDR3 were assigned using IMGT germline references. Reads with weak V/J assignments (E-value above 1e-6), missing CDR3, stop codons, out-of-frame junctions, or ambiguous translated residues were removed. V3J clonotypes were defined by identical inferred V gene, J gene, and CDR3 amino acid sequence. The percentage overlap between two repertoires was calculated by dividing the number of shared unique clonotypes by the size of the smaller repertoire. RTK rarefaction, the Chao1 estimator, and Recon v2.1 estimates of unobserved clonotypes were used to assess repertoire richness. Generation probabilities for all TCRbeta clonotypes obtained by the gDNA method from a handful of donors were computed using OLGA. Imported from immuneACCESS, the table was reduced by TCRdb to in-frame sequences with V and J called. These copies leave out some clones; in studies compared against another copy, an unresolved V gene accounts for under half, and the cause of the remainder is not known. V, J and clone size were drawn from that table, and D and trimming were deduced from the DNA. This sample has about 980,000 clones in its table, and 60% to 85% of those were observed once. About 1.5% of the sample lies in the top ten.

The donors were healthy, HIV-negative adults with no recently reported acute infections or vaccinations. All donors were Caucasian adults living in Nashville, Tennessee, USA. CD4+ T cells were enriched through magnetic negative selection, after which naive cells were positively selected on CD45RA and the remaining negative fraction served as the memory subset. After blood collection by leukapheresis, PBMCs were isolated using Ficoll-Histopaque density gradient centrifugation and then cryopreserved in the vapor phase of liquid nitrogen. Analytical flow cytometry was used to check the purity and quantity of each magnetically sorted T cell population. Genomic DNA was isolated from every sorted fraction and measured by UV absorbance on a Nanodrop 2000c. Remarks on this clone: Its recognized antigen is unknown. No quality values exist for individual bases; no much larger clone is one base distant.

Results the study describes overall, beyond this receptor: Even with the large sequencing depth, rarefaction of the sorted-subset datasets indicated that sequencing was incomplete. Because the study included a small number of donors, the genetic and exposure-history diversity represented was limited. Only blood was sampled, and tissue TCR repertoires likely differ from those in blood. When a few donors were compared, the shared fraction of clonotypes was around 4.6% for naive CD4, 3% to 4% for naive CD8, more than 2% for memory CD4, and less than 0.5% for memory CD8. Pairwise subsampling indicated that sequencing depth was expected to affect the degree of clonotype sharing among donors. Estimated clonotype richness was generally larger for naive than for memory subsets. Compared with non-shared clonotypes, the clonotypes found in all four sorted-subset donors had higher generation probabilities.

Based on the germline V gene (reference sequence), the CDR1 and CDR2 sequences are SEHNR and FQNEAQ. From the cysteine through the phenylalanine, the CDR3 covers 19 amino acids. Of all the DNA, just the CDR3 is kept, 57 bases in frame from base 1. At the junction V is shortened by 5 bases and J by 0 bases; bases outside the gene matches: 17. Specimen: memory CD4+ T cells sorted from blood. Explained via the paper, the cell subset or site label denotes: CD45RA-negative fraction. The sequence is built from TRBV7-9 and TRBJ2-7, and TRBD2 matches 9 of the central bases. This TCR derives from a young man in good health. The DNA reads TGTGCCAGCAGCCCCATCCGGCTAGCGGGGATCCCGTTCTCCTACGAGCAGTACTTC. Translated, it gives CASSPIRLAGIPFSYEQYF.